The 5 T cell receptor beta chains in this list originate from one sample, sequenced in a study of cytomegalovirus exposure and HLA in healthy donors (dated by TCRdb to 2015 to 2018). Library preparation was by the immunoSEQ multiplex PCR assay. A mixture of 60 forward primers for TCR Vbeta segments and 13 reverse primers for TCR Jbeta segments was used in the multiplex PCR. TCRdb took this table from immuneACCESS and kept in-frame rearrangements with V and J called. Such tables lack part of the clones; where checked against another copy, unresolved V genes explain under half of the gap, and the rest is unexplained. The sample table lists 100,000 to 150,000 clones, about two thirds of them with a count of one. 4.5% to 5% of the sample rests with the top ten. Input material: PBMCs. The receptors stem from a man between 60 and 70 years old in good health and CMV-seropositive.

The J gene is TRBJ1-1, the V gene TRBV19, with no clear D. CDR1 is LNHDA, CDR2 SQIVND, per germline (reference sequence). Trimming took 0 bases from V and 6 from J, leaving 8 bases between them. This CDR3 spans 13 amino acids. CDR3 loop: CASSIESLAEAFF. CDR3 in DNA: TGTGCCAGTAGTATAGAATCCCTCGCTGAAGCTTTCTTT.

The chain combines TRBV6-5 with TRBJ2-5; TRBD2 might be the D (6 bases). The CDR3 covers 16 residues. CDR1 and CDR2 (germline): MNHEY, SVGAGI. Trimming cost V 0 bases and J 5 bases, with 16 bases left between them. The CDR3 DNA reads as TGTGCCAGCAGTTACTCGTCGTTAGGGACTCCGGAGACCCAGTACTTC. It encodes CASSYSSLGTPETQYF.

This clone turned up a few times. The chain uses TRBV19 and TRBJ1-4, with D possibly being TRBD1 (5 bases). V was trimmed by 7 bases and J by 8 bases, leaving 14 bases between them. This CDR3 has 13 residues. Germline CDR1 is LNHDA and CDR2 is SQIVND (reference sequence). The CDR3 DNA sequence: TGTGCCAGTACCAGGGTGGAAGGGGAAAAACTGTTTTTT. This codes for CASTRVEGEKLFF.

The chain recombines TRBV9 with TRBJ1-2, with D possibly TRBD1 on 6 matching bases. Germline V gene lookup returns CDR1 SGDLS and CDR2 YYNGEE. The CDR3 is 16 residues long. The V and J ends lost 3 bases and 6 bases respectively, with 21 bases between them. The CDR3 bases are TGTGCCAGCAGCGAGGGAACAGGGATCGGAAATAATGGCTACACCTTC. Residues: CASSEGTGIGNNGYTF.

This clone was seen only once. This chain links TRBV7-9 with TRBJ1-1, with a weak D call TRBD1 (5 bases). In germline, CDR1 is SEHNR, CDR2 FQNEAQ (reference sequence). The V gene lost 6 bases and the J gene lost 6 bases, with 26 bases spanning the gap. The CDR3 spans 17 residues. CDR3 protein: CASRPRLGSGVLAEAFF. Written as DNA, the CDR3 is TGTGCCAGCAGACCCAGGCTGGGGTCGGGGGTTTTGGCTGAAGCTTTCTTT.